This TCR beta chain was observed in a study of T cells in Graves' hyperthyroidism and ophthalmopathy. This CDR3 is 15 amino acids long. CDR1 and CDR2 from the germline V gene are SGHVS and FQNEAQ. This clonotype was seen once. What it recognizes is unknown. Germline and junction disagree at one end, which may indicate a read error. Regarding the study as a whole: Using 13 V-J features, a model discriminated ophthalmopathy from stable hyperthyroidism. The blood repertoire included most of the expanded thyroid clonotypes above 0.001. Model predictions of ophthalmopathy came a median 6.5 months before onset.

Hyperthyroidism had been newly diagnosed in patients aged 18 to 65, and its duration was under 2 months. TCR beta CDR3 regions were amplified from RNA. First-round RT-PCR targeting the TCR CDR3 was performed with the HTBI primer set. Via MiXCR, TCRdb re-called the multiplex PCR reads, giving one row per CDR3 protein. Of roughly 580,000 distinct CDR3 sequences listed, around 45% are singletons. Input material: peripheral blood or thyroid tissue (not recorded which). The TCR sequence derives from a young woman with Graves' hyperthyroidism. The rearrangement joins TRBV7-8 to TRBJ1-4; maybe TRBD1 (6 bases). CDR3 sequence: CASSWGRGGNEKLLF. DNA of the CDR3: TGTGCCAGCAGCTGGGGACGAGGGGGTAATGAAAAACTGCTTTTT. Based on the CDR3 plus reference TRBV7-8 and TRBJ1-4, the full variable domain is GAGVSQSPRYKVAKRGQDVALRCDPISGHVSLFWYQQALGQGPEFLTYFQNEAQLDKSGLPSDRFFAERPEGSVSTLKIQRTQQEDSAVYLCASSWGRGGNEKLLFGSGTQLSVL.